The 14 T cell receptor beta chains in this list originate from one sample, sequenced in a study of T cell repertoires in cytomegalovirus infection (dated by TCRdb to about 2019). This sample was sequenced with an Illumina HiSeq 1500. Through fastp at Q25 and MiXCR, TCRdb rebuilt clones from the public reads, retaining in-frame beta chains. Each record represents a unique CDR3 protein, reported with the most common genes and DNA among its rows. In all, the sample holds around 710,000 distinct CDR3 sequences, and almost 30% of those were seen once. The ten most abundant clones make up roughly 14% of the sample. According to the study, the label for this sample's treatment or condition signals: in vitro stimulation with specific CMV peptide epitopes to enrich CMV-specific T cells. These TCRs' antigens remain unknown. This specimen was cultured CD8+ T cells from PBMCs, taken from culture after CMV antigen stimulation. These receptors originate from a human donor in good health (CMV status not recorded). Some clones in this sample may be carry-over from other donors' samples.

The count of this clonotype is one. This CDR3 is CASSPMSGAGEQYF. The CDR3 nucleotides read TGTGCCAGTAGTCCGATGAGCGGGGCTGGCGAGCAGTACTTC. The rearrangement joins TRBV19 to TRBJ2-7; 7 nucleotides match TRBD2. This CDR3 comprises 14 residues. Germline V lookup: CDR1 LNHDA, CDR2 SQIVND (reference sequence). J gave up 6 bases and V 5 bases, and 10 bases lay outside the gene matches.

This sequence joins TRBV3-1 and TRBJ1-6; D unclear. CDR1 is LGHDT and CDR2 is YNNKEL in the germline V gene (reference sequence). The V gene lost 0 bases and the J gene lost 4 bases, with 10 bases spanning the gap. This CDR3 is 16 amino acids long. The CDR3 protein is CASSQDDGEYNSPLHF. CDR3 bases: TGTGCCAGCAGCCAAGATGATGGCGAGTATAATTCACCCCTCCACTTT.

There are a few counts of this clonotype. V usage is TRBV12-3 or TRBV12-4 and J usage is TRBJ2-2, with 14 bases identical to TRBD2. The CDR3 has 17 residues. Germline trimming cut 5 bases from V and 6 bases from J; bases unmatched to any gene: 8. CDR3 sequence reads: CASSDRLAGGPPGELFF. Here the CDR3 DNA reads TGTGCCAGCAGTGACCGACTAGCGGGGGGGCCCCCCGGGGAGCTGTTTTTT.

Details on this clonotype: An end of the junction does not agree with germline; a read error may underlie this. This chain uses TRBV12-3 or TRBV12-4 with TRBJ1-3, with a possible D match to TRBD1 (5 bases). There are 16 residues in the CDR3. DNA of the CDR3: TGTGCCAGCAGTCCAAAAGAGACAGTCCCTGGAAACACCATGTATTTT. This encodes CASSPKETVPGNTMYF.

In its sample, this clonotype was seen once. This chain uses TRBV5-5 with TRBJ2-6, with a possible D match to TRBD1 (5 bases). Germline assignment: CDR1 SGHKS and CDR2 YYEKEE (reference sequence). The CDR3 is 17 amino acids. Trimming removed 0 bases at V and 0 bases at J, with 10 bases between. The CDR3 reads CASSLEHRISGANVLTF. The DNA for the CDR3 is TGTGCCAGCAGCTTGGAGCACAGGATCTCTGGGGCCAACGTCCTGACTTTC. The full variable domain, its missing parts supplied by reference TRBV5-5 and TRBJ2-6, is DAGVTQSPTHLIKTRGQQVTLRCSPISGHKSVSWYQQVLGQGPQFIFQYYEKEERGRGNFPDRFSARQFPNYSSELNVNALLLGDSALYLCASSLEHRISGANVLTFGAGSRLTVL.

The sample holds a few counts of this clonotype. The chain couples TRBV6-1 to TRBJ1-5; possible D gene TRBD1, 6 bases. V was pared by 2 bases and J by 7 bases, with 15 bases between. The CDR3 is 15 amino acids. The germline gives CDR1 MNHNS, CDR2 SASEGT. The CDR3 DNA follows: TGTGCCAGCAGTGAAAACCACGGGACAAAACAGCCCCAGCATTTT. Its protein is CASSENHGTKQPQHF.

The CDR3 region is CSVTIGPGYEQYV. The CDR3 coding sequence is TGCAGCGTTACCATCGGACCTGGATACGAGCAGTACGTC. This chain links TRBV29-1 with TRBJ2-7; D call uncertain. The CDR3 spans 13 residues. Germline assignment: CDR1 SQVTM and CDR2 ANQGSEA. V gave up 5 bases and J gave up 4 bases, with 15 bases separating them.

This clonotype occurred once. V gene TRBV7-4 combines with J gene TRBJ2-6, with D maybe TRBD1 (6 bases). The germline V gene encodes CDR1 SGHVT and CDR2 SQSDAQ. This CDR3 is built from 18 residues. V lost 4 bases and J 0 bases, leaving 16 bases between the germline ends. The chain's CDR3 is CASSYRALFSSGANVLTF. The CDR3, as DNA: TGTGCCAGCAGCTACAGGGCACTTTTTTCCTCTGGGGCCAACGTCCTGACTTTC.

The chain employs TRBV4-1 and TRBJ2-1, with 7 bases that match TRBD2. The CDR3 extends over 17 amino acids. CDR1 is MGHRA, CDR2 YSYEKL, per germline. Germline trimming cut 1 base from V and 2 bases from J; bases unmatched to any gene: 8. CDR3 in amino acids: CASSQGSSGITYNEQFF. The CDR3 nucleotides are TGCGCCAGCAGCCAAGGTTCCAGCGGGATCACCTACAATGAGCAGTTCTTC.

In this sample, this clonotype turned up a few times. In DNA, the CDR3 is TGTGCCAGCACCCAAACGGGACAGGGATTCCACGAGCAGTACGTC. Its protein is CASTQTGQGFHEQYV. The gene calls are TRBV6-1 and TRBJ2-7; TRBD1 agrees at 9 bases. In germline, CDR1 is MNHNS, CDR2 SASEGT. This CDR3 is built from 15 residues. V dropped 7 bases and J dropped 5; count of bases not matched to a gene: 12.

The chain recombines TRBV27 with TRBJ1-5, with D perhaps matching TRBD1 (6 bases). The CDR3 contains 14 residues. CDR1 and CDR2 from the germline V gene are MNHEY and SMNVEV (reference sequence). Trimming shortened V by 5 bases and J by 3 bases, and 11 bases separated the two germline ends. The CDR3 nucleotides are TGTGCCAGCAGTAAGACAGGTTACAATCAGCCCCAGCATTTT. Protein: CASSKTGYNQPQHF.

CDR3 coding DNA: TGTGCCAGCAGTGACCAGCGGGGGGGCGTGAATGAGCAGTTCTTC. Residues: CASSDQRGGVNEQFF. The chain links TRBV2 to TRBJ2-1; 10 nucleotides match TRBD2. Germline V gene lookup returns CDR1 SNHLY and CDR2 FYNNEI. The CDR3 has 15 residues. The J segment lost 7 bases and the V segment lost 3 bases, leaving 6 bases of the junction unmatched.

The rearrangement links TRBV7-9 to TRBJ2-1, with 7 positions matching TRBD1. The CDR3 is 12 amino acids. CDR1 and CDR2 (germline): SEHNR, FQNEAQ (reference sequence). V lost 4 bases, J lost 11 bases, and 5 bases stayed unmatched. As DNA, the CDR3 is TGTGCCAGCAGCTCTGACAGGGCTAAGCAGTTCTTC. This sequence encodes CASSSDRAKQFF.

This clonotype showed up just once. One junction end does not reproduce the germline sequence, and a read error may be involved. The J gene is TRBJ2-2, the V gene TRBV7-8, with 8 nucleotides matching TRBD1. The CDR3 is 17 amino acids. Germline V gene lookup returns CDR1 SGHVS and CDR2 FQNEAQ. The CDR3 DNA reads TGTGCCAGCAGCTTACCTGCGACAGGGGAGAACACCGGGGAGCTGGTTTTT. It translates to CASSLPATGENTGELVF. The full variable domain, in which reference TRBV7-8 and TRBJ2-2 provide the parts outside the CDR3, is GAGVSQSPRYKVAKRGQDVALRCDPISGHVSLFWYQQALGQGPEFLTYFQNEAQLDKSGLPSDRFFAERPEGSVSTLKIQRTQQEDSAVYLCASSLPATGENTGELVFGEGSRLTVL.